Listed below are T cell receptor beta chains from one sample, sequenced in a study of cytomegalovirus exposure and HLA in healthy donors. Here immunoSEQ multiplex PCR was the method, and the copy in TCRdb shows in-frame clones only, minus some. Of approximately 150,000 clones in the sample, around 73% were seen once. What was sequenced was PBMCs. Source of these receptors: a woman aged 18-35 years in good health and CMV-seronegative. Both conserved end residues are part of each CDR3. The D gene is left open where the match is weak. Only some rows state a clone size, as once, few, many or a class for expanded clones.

CDR3: CASSSRTGHYEQYF
DNA: TGTGCCAGCAGTTCCCGGACAGGCCACTACGAGCAGTACTTC
D: TRBD1
V: TRBV27
size: NA
J: TRBJ2-7

CDR3: CAISGQDRGRGYTF
DNA: TGTGCCATCAGTGGACAGGACAGGGGGAGAGGCTACACCTTC
D: TRBD1
V: TRBV10-3
size: once
J: TRBJ1-2

CDR3: CASRLPGQPYAEQYF
DNA: TGCGCCAGCCGTTTACCGGGACAGCCGTATGCGGAGCAGTACTTC
D: TRBD1
V: TRBV5-1
size: NA
J: TRBJ2-7

CDR3: CASSLRQGATGKLFF
DNA: TGTGCCAGCAGCCTACGACAGGGAGCCACGGGAAAACTGTTTTTT
D: TRBD1
V: TRBV7-9
size: NA
J: TRBJ1-4

CDR3: CASSLRTSGSLDTQYF
DNA: TGCGCCAGCAGCCTTAGGACTAGCGGGAGTTTAGATACGCAGTATTTT
D: TRBD2
V: TRBV4-1
size: NA
J: TRBJ2-3

CDR3: CASSWDSYEQYF
DNA: TGTGCCAGCAGCTGGGACTCCTACGAGCAGTACTTC
D: NA
V: TRBV5-6
size: NA
J: TRBJ2-7

CDR3: CASSPTGLAGEQFF
DNA: TGTGCCAGCAGCCCGACGGGACTAGCGGGGGAGCAGTTCTTC
D: TRBD2
V: TRBV7-3
size: NA
J: TRBJ2-1

CDR3: CASSYTYSRDTIYF
DNA: TGCGCCAGCAGCTACACATATTCCCGTGACACCATATATTTT
D: NA
V: TRBV5-1
size: NA
J: TRBJ1-3

CDR3: CASSQGTGNTDTQYF
DNA: TGCGCCAGCAGCCAAGGGACAGGGAACACAGATACGCAGTATTTT
D: TRBD1
V: TRBV5-1
size: NA
J: TRBJ2-3

CDR3: CASSLWQGFEKLFF
DNA: TGTGCCAGCAGTTTATGGCAGGGTTTTGAAAAACTGTTTTTT
D: NA
V: TRBV27
size: NA
J: TRBJ1-4

CDR3: CASSVSGAGTYNEQFF
DNA: TGTGCCAGCAGCGTAAGTGGCGCGGGGACGTACAATGAGCAGTTCTTC
D: NA
V: TRBV9
size: NA
J: TRBJ2-1

CDR3: CASSVDDRGSGYTF
DNA: TGTGCCAGCAGCGTAGATGACAGGGGAAGCGGCTACACCTTC
D: TRBD1
V: TRBV9
size: NA
J: TRBJ1-2

CDR3: CASSHASTKETQYF
DNA: TGTGCCAGTAGCCATGCGTCCACCAAAGAGACCCAGTACTTC
D: NA
V: TRBV19
size: NA
J: TRBJ2-5

CDR3: CASSLADSSGPQHF
DNA: TGTGCCAGCAGCTTAGCGGACAGCTCGGGTCCCCAGCATTTT
D: NA
V: TRBV7-8
size: few
J: TRBJ1-5

CDR3: CASSPGLNYGYTF
DNA: TGTGCCAGCAGTCCGGGACTCAACTATGGCTACACCTTC
D: NA
V: TRBV27
size: NA
J: TRBJ1-2

CDR3: CASSQAGGVEEKLFF
DNA: TGCGCCAGCAGCCAAGCAGGAGGGGTAGAGGAAAAACTGTTTTTT
D: NA
V: TRBV4-3
size: NA
J: TRBJ1-4

CDR3: CASSSRQGISGNTIYF
DNA: TGTGCCAGCAGCAGCAGACAGGGGATATCTGGAAACACCATATATTTT
D: TRBD1
V: TRBV7-6
size: NA
J: TRBJ1-3

CDR3: CASSSRGTGGFGELFF
DNA: TGTGCCAGCAGCTCTAGGGGGACAGGGGGTTTCGGGGAGCTGTTTTTT
D: TRBD1
V: TRBV7-2
size: once
J: TRBJ2-2

CDR3: CAWSVSPGRIYF
DNA: TGTGCCTGGAGTGTAAGTCCAGGGAGGATATATTTT
D: NA
V: TRBV30
size: NA
J: TRBJ1-3

CDR3: CASRFVPGTVPTGELFF
DNA: TGCGCCAGCAGATTTGTACCCGGGACAGTACCCACCGGGGAGCTGTTTTTT
D: TRBD1
V: TRBV4-1
size: NA
J: TRBJ2-2

CDR3: CASILGLAGTGELFF
DNA: TGTGCCAGCATCTTAGGACTAGCGGGCACCGGGGAGCTGTTTTTT
D: TRBD2
V: TRBV7-8
size: NA
J: TRBJ2-2

CDR3: CSVEGLMNTEAFF
DNA: TGCAGCGTTGAAGGACTTATGAACACTGAAGCTTTCTTT
D: NA
V: TRBV29-1
size: NA
J: TRBJ1-1

CDR3: CASSVQGGAGELFF
DNA: TGTGCCAGCAGCGTTCAGGGGGGCGCCGGGGAGCTGTTTTTT
D: NA
V: TRBV9
size: NA
J: TRBJ2-2

CDR3: CASSPTGGGYGYTF
DNA: TGTGCCAGCAGCCCGACAGGGGGCGGATATGGCTACACCTTC
D: TRBD1
V: TRBV27
size: NA
J: TRBJ1-2

CDR3: CASSPRDRPTDTQYF
DNA: TGTGCCAGCAGCCCGCGGGACAGACCCACAGATACGCAGTATTTT
D: NA
V: TRBV9
size: NA
J: TRBJ2-3

CDR3: CASSLASTLYTGELFF
DNA: TGTGCCAGCAGCTTGGCTTCGACACTCTACACCGGGGAGCTGTTTTTT
D: NA
V: TRBV5-6
size: NA
J: TRBJ2-2

CDR3: CASSVSSYNSPLHF
DNA: TGCGCCAGCTCAGTCAGCTCCTATAATTCACCCCTCCACTTT
D: NA
V: TRBV5-1
size: NA
J: TRBJ1-6

CDR3: CASSGDRETEAFF
DNA: TGTGCCAGCAGTGGAGACAGGGAGACTGAAGCTTTCTTT
D: TRBD1
V: TRBV6-1
size: NA
J: TRBJ1-1

CDR3: CASSEGPSSNQPQHF
DNA: TGTGCCAGCAGTGAGGGGCCAAGTAGCAATCAGCCCCAGCATTTT
D: NA
V: TRBV6-1
size: NA
J: TRBJ1-5

CDR3: CASSPQGREQYF
DNA: TGTGCCAGCAGCCCACAGGGGCGCGAGCAGTACTTC
D: TRBD1
V: TRBV9
size: NA
J: TRBJ2-7

CDR3: CAGSRGLVSYNEQFF
DNA: TGTGCCGGATCCAGGGGACTAGTTTCGTACAATGAGCAGTTCTTC
D: TRBD2
V: TRBV30
size: NA
J: TRBJ2-1

CDR3: CASSPSGGPYNEQFF
DNA: TGTGCCAGCTCACCAAGCGGGGGCCCTTACAATGAGCAGTTCTTC
D: TRBD2
V: TRBV18
size: NA
J: TRBJ2-1

CDR3: CASALDRPSSYEQYF
DNA: TGCGCCAGCGCCTTGGACAGACCAAGCTCCTACGAGCAGTACTTC
D: NA
V: TRBV5-1
size: NA
J: TRBJ2-7